Each of the 32 T cell receptor beta chains below was sequenced from the same sample in a study of T cell responses to AZD1222 COVID-19 vaccine. Measured with immunoSEQ multiplex PCR; TCRdb has only the in-frame clones, and not every one. The data contain 84,000 or so clones, about 88% of them seen just once; the ten biggest clones take up 2.5% to 3.5%. Source: peripheral blood, taken on day 0 of AZD1222 vaccination. Source of these receptors: an adult in good health.

The chain joins TRBV6-5 to TRBJ2-1, with 7 nucleotides matching TRBD2. This CDR3 comprises 16 residues. Germline CDR1 reads MNHEY; CDR2 reads SVGAGI. V lost 4 bases, J lost 0 bases, and 6 bases stayed unmatched. CDR3 DNA: TGTGCCAGCAGTTCGTCGGGAGGCCTCTCCTACAATGAGCAGTTCTTC. Its protein is CASSSSGGLSYNEQFF.

This chain links TRBV5-1 with TRBJ1-1; tentatively, D is TRBD1 (6 bases). V was pared by 1 base and J by 5 bases, with 12 bases between. Germline V gene data show CDR1 as SGHRS and CDR2 as YFSETQ. The CDR3 contains 14 residues. The CDR3 loop reads CASSLMGQGTEAFF. Written as DNA, the CDR3 is TGCGCCAGCAGCTTGATGGGGCAGGGGACTGAAGCTTTCTTT.

V usage is TRBV5-1 and J usage is TRBJ1-2; D is uncertain. Germline V lookup: CDR1 SGHRS, CDR2 YFSETQ. V was trimmed by 0 bases and J by 4 bases, leaving 7 bases between them. The CDR3 spans 13 residues. The CDR3 protein is CASSLEAPYGYTF. The CDR3, as DNA: TGCGCCAGCAGCTTGGAGGCTCCCTATGGCTACACCTTC.

This chain joins TRBV5-6 and TRBJ1-2; possibly TRBD1 for D (5 bases). Per the germline V gene, CDR1 is SGHDT and CDR2 is YYEEEE. The CDR3 contains 14 residues. V was shortened by 5 bases and J by 6 bases, with 17 bases between the two germline ends. CDR3 sequence (DNA): TGTGCCAGCAGGTGGACACCAAATGGGAATGGCTACACCTTC. Translating it yields CASRWTPNGNGYTF.

The chain links TRBV29-1 to TRBJ2-5; D gene ambiguous. The CDR3 is 14 amino acids. V was clipped by 4 bases and J by 0 bases, with 12 bases between them. Germline V gives CDR1 SQVTM, CDR2 ANQGSEA. The CDR3 DNA reads as TGCAGCGTTGTTCACGCCGCGTACCAAGAGACCCAGTACTTC. Translation gives CSVVHAAYQETQYF.

The chain carries TRBV6-1 and TRBJ1-5; D gene uncertain. Trimming took 2 bases from V and 2 from J, leaving 10 bases between them. CDR3 size: 15 residues. CDR1 MNHNS and CDR2 SASEGT come from the germline V gene. The DNA for the CDR3 is TGTGCCAGCAGTGAAATGGGTGTGGGCAATCAGCCCCAGCATTTT. Translated, it gives CASSEMGVGNQPQHF.

V gene TRBV6-5 combines with J gene TRBJ1-1, with 7 positions matching TRBD1. From germline, CDR1 is MNHEY and CDR2 SVGAGI. CDR3 size: 15 residues. V lost 6 bases and J lost 4; bases outside the gene matches: 11. CDR3: CASSPLDRAGTEAFF. The DNA for the CDR3 is TGTGCCAGCAGCCCCCTCGACAGGGCGGGCACTGAAGCTTTCTTT.

This clone was detected only once. This chain links TRBV6-5 with TRBJ1-1; D remains ambiguous. This CDR3 comprises 14 residues. V was shortened by 4 bases and J by 7 bases, with 16 bases between the two germline ends. The germline gives CDR1 MNHEY, CDR2 SVGAGI. The CDR3, as DNA: TGTGCCAGCAGTTCCACTCGTGCGGAGAATGAAGCTTTCTTT. It codes for CASSSTRAENEAFF.

The chain couples TRBV6-1 to TRBJ1-4; no clear D. The CDR3 sequence is 14 residues long. The V end lost 1 base, the J end lost 6 bases, and 9 bases lay between the germline ends. Looked up from germline, CDR1 is MNHNS and CDR2 is SASEGT. The CDR3 here is CASSEGTDDEKLFF. The CDR3 bases are TGTGCCAGCAGTGAAGGGACGGACGATGAAAAACTGTTTTTT.

As regards this clone: Other DNA variants within this sample encode the same CDR3. The rearrangement joins TRBV28 to TRBJ1-2, with unresolved D. This CDR3 comprises 11 residues. The V end lost 4 bases, the J end lost 3 bases, and 3 bases lay between the germline ends. Germline lookup yields CDR1 MDHEN and CDR2 SYDVKM. Here the CDR3 DNA reads TGTGCCAGCAGTTCAGACTATGGCTACACCTTC. Translation gives CASSSDYGYTF.

This chain joins TRBV19 and TRBJ2-5; possible D gene TRBD1, 5 bases. The length of the CDR3 is 13 residues. CDR1 is LNHDA and CDR2 is SQIVND in the germline V gene (reference sequence). V lost 5 bases and J 0 bases, leaving 7 bases between the germline ends. CDR3 in DNA: TGTGCCAGTAGTCTGACAGACCAAGAGACCCAGTACTTC. Protein sequence: CASSLTDQETQYF.

The chain is built from TRBV5-6 and TRBJ2-3; no reliable D call. The CDR3 covers 12 residues. Per the germline V gene, CDR1 is SGHDT and CDR2 is YYEEEE. Trimming left V 0 bases short and J 4 bases short, with 3 bases between. The CDR3 DNA sequence: TGTGCCAGCAGCTTGGTTTCAGATACGCAGTATTTT. The encoded protein is CASSLVSDTQYF.

The V call is TRBV6-5, the J call TRBJ2-2, with 7 bases fitting TRBD1. V trimming: 5 bases; J trimming: 8 bases; junction bases outside the gene matches: 5. This CDR3 is 13 amino acids long. The germline CDR1 and CDR2 sequences are MNHEY and SVGAGI. As DNA, the CDR3 is TGTGCCAGCAGTCACAGGGGACAGGGGGAGCTGTTTTTT. Translation: CASSHRGQGELFF.

The V call is TRBV18, the J call TRBJ2-7; unclear D gene. The germline V gene has CDR1 KGHSH and CDR2 LQKENI. This CDR3 has 14 residues. Trimming removed 0 bases at V and 3 bases at J, with 9 bases between. DNA for the CDR3: TGTGCCAGCTCACCACCGCACGATCTCTACGAGCAGTACTTC. Translated: CASSPPHDLYEQYF.

With regard to this clone: The same CDR3 also results from other DNA sequences found in this sample. The chain couples TRBV11-3 to TRBJ2-3; tentatively, D is TRBD2 (5 bases). This CDR3 contains 13 residues. Germline V lookup: CDR1 SGHNT, CDR2 YENEEA. Between the trimmed V and J ends, which lost 3 bases and 1 base, there was a span of 5 bases. In DNA, the CDR3 is TGTGCCAGCAGCTTTAGCGGCACAGATACGCAGTATTTT. This gives the protein CASSFSGTDTQYF.

This clone was seen more than once but under ten times. The CDR3 loop reads CASSFRLSYEQYF. CDR3 nucleotide sequence: TGTGCCAGCAGCTTTAGACTTAGCTACGAGCAGTACTTC. The chain recombines TRBV11-1 with TRBJ2-7, with D unclear. This CDR3 region has 13 residues. V gave up 3 bases and J gave up 3 bases, with 9 bases separating them. In germline, CDR1 is SGHAT, CDR2 FQDESV (reference sequence).

In regard to this clone: Within the sample, other DNA sequences also encode this same CDR3. The chain uses TRBV4-1 and TRBJ2-1; a weak D match, TRBD2 (5 bases). Trimming left V 3 bases short and J 4 bases short, with 7 bases between. The CDR3 is 13 residues long. Per the germline V gene, CDR1 is MGHRA and CDR2 is YSYEKL. CDR3 nucleotide sequence: TGCGCCAGCAGCCACGGCGGGTACAATGAGCAGTTCTTC. Its translation is CASSHGGYNEQFF.

CDR3 sequence (DNA): TGTGCCAGCAGTTTATCGCCCAGGGGCCTTAATTCACCCCTCCACTTT. Translation gives CASSLSPRGLNSPLHF. V is TRBV27 and J is TRBJ1-6; tentative D call: TRBD1 (6 bases). Trimming removed 0 bases at V and 6 bases at J, with 12 bases between. CDR3 length equals 16 residues. From germline, CDR1 is MNHEY and CDR2 SMNVEV (reference sequence).

The chain couples TRBV28 to TRBJ1-5; D ambiguous. The CDR3 has 13 residues. Germline V gene sequence: CDR1 MDHEN, CDR2 SYDVKM. Trimming stripped 3 bases from V and 7 bases from J, with 10 bases between. CDR3 residues: CASSFLGTQPQHF. The CDR3 DNA reads as TGTGCCAGCAGTTTTCTAGGTACACAGCCCCAGCATTTT.

The chain couples TRBV15 to TRBJ2-7; D uncertain. Germline values: CDR1 LNHNV, CDR2 YYDKDF (reference sequence). CDR3 length equals 12 residues. Trimming removed 0 bases at V and 7 bases at J, with 7 bases between. CDR3 nucleotides: TGTGCCACCAGCAGAGATCCGTGGGAGCAGTACTTC. It translates to CATSRDPWEQYF. Based on the CDR3 plus reference TRBV15 and TRBJ2-7, the full variable domain is DAMVIQNPRYQVTQFGKPVTLSCSQTLNHNVMYWYQQKSSQAPKLLFHYYDKDFNNEADTPDNFQSRRPNTSFCFLDIRSPGLGDTAMYLCATSRDPWEQYFGPGTRLTVT.

In this sample, this clone turned up once. V gene TRBV5-1 combines with J gene TRBJ2-2; D possibly corresponds to TRBD1 (6 bases). Germline loops: CDR1 SGHRS, CDR2 YFSETQ. This CDR3 contains 15 residues. Trimming removed 0 bases from V and 6 bases from J, with 12 bases in between. Here the CDR3 DNA reads TGCGCCAGCAGCTTGGTTTCAGGGGACCCCGGGGAGCTGTTTTTT. Residues: CASSLVSGDPGELFF.

The J gene is TRBJ1-2, the V gene TRBV19; D is unresolved. CDR1 is LNHDA, CDR2 SQIVND, per germline (reference sequence). Trimming pared 7 bases from V and 3 bases from J, leaving 9 bases between. The CDR3 is made up of 12 amino acids. Here the CDR3 reads CASTGNYYGYTF. CDR3 DNA: TGTGCCAGTACCGGGAACTACTATGGCTACACCTTC.

The genes are TRBV5-5 and TRBJ1-6, with D uncertain. The germline CDR1 and CDR2 sequences are SGHKS and YYEKEE (reference sequence). Trimming took 1 base from V and 9 from J, leaving 11 bases between them. This CDR3 region has 14 residues. The CDR3 region is CASSLSGVGSPLHF. The CDR3 bases are TGTGCCAGCAGCTTGTCCGGGGTCGGTTCACCCCTCCACTTT.

The chain joins TRBV7-9 to TRBJ2-7; unclear D gene. V lost 5 bases to trimming and J lost 3 bases, with 14 bases between them. There are 14 residues in the CDR3. CDR1 is SEHNR, CDR2 FQNEAQ, per germline (reference sequence). CDR3 nucleotides: TGTGCCAGCAGCGGCGAGAAGTCGGGCTACGAGCAGTACTTC. Translating gives CASSGEKSGYEQYF.

V usage is TRBV27 and J usage is TRBJ1-1; maybe TRBD1 (5 bases). This CDR3 spans 13 amino acids. Germline-derived CDR1 and CDR2 are MNHEY and SMNVEV (reference sequence). V was trimmed by 6 bases and J by 2 bases, leaving 10 bases between them. This CDR3 reads CASRPGLNTEAFF. CDR3 sequence (DNA): TGTGCCAGCAGGCCGGGACTCAACACTGAAGCTTTCTTT.

This chain uses TRBV3-1 (or the pseudogene TRBV3-2) with TRBJ2-5, with TRBD2 matching over 8 bases. V lost 2 bases, J lost 2 bases, and 7 bases stayed unmatched. The CDR3 runs to 16 residues. Germline loops: CDR1 LGHDT, CDR2 YNNKEL (reference sequence). CDR3 protein: CASSQPGLVRQETQYF. CDR3 DNA sequence: TGTGCCAGCAGCCAACCGGGACTAGTTCGGCAAGAGACCCAGTACTTC.

The V call is TRBV11-3, the J call TRBJ1-1; D not resolved. This CDR3 has 12 amino acids. Trimming took 5 bases from V and 3 from J, leaving 7 bases between them. Germline-derived CDR1 and CDR2 are SGHNT and YENEEA. CDR3: CASSTGDTEAFF. Written as DNA, the CDR3 is TGTGCCAGCAGCACCGGCGACACTGAAGCTTTCTTT.

The gene calls are TRBV6-5 and TRBJ1-1; the D gene is possibly TRBD1 (5 bases). CDR3 length equals 13 residues. V lost 0 bases and J 8 bases, leaving 10 bases between the germline ends. Looked up from germline, CDR1 is MNHEY and CDR2 is SVGAGI. CDR3 in DNA: TGTGCCAGCAGTTACTCCCGACAGTCGGAAGCTTTCTTT. Amino acids: CASSYSRQSEAFF.

The V gene is TRBV3-1 (or the pseudogene TRBV3-2), the J gene TRBJ1-4; 9 nucleotides align to TRBD1. The CDR3 consists of 16 residues. CDR1 LGHDT and CDR2 YNNKEL come from the germline V gene (reference sequence). V lost 4 bases to trimming and J lost 4 bases; unmatched junction nucleotides: 7. The CDR3 reads CASSPIPGQGNEKLFF. The CDR3 DNA reads TGTGCCAGCAGCCCGATCCCGGGACAGGGTAATGAAAAACTGTTTTTT.

The chain is built from TRBV18 and TRBJ1-1, with D uncertain. Trimming took off 3 bases at V and 0 bases at J, with 8 bases between the two ends. CDR1 and CDR2 from the germline V gene are KGHSH and LQKENI. CDR3 length: 14 residues. DNA of the CDR3: TGTGCCAGCTCACCCCAACACTTGAACACTGAAGCTTTCTTT. Translated: CASSPQHLNTEAFF.

The CDR3 nucleotides are TGTGCCATCAGTGAAGGACCTTACACTGAAGCTTTCTTT. Residues: CAISEGPYTEAFF. The chain is built from TRBV10-3 and TRBJ1-1; no firm D call. V shed 3 bases and J shed 3 bases, with 8 bases lying between them. Germline V gene sequence: CDR1 ENHRY, CDR2 SYGVKD. This CDR3 is built from 13 residues.

This chain uses TRBV10-3 with TRBJ2-3; 9 nucleotides agree with TRBD2. V lost 6 bases to trimming and J lost 2 bases; unmatched junction nucleotides: 9. The CDR3 is made up of 16 amino acids. Germline V gives CDR1 ENHRY, CDR2 SYGVKD. CDR3 nucleotides: TGTGCCATCAGCACGAATAGCGGGAGAGCCACAGATACGCAGTATTTT. Encoded protein: CAISTNSGRATDTQYF.